Listed here are 18 T cell receptor beta chains from one sample, sequenced in a study of identical twins. In TCRdb, the 5' RACE reads were re-called with MiXCR into one record per CDR3 protein. Here the sample spans some 690,000 distinct CDR3 sequences, less than 25% being singletons. These data also featured in a second study, about T cells expressing NK-cell markers.

Sequencing input: PBMCs. The receptors originated from a woman aged 18 to 35 in good health.

J is TRBJ2-7 and V is TRBV6-5; TRBD1 agrees at 11 bases. In germline, CDR1 is MNHEY, CDR2 SVGAGI. The junction had 8 bases not matched to a gene; V was cut back by 2 bases and J by 2 bases. The CDR3 covers 17 residues. The chain's CDR3 is CASSYQTPGQGAYEQYF. The CDR3 nucleotides read TGTGCCAGCAGTTACCAGACCCCGGGACAGGGGGCCTACGAGCAGTACTTC.

The chain links TRBV5-5 to TRBJ2-4; D is ambiguous. Trimming removed 4 bases from V and 1 base from J, with 9 bases in between. The germline V gene has CDR1 SGHKS and CDR2 YYEKEE (reference sequence). This CDR3 has 14 residues. In DNA, the CDR3 is TGTGCCAGCAGCGGGGTGGGGGCCAAAAACATTCAGTACTTC. It codes for CASSGVGAKNIQYF.

Only a few counts were recorded for this clonotype. The chain couples TRBV7-2 to TRBJ2-1; D is uncertain. V was trimmed by 1 base and J by 9 bases, leaving 10 bases between them. Germline loops: CDR1 SGHTA, CDR2 FQGNSA. CDR3 length: 13 amino acids. The CDR3 is CASSLVRTVEQFF. As DNA, the CDR3 is TGTGCCAGCAGCTTAGTGCGGACGGTTGAGCAGTTCTTC.

This clonotype was seen a few times. The J gene is TRBJ2-3, the V gene TRBV20-1; D is unclear. Trimming left V 2 bases short and J 0 bases short, with 9 bases between. CDR1 DFQATT and CDR2 SNEGSKA come from the germline V gene (reference sequence). This CDR3 region has 14 residues. CDR3 coding DNA: TGCAGTGCTAGACTGGCTTCTAGCACAGATACGCAGTATTTT. It translates to CSARLASSTDTQYF.

This clonotype has a handful of counts. The genes are TRBV10-3 and TRBJ2-7; possibly TRBD2 for D (5 bases). In germline, CDR1 is ENHRY, CDR2 SYGVKD. The V end was cut by 6 bases, the J end by 5 bases, with 17 bases between. This CDR3 spans 14 amino acids. The CDR3 coding sequence is TGTGCCATCAGGACCCCGGGAAGAAACAACGAGCAGTACTTC. This encodes CAIRTPGRNNEQYF.

This clonotype was found a few times. The V call is TRBV9, the J call TRBJ2-3, with TRBD2 matching over 8 bases. The germline CDR1 and CDR2 sequences are SGDLS and YYNGEE. The CDR3 extends over 15 amino acids. The trim removed 1 base at V and 2 bases at J, leaving 3 bases unmatched. CDR3: CASSVLAGITDTQYF. CDR3 bases: TGTGCCAGCAGCGTACTAGCGGGCATCACAGATACGCAGTATTTT.

This clonotype was found many times. This rearrangement joins TRBV12-3 or TRBV12-4 to TRBJ1-5; no reliable D call. CDR3 length: 13 amino acids. V lost 3 bases, J lost 4 bases, and 7 bases lay in between. The CDR3 bases are TGTGCCAGCAGTTTTGGCAGGAATCAGCCCCAGCATTTT. Translation gives CASSFGRNQPQHF.

This clonotype was seen ten or more times. The chain joins TRBV20-1 to TRBJ2-5; 8 positions match TRBD2. Germline V gives CDR1 DFQATT, CDR2 SNEGSKA (reference sequence). The CDR3 loop spans 13 amino acids. The V segment lost 2 bases and the J segment 5 bases; nucleotides outside the gene matches: 4. The CDR3 loop reads CSARRTGGETQYF. As DNA, the CDR3 is TGCAGTGCTAGAAGGACGGGGGGGGAGACCCAGTACTTC.

The chain couples TRBV29-1 to TRBJ2-1, with TRBD2 matching 8 bases. The V gene's germline CDR1 is SQVTM and CDR2 ANQGSEA. CDR3 size: 14 residues. Unmatched junction bases numbered 11, after V lost 6 bases and J lost 7 bases. In DNA, the CDR3 is TGCAGCGTCGCCGGCGGGGGGAGGGGGAATGAGCAGTTCTTC. Protein: CSVAGGGRGNEQFF.

The chain employs TRBV4-2 and TRBJ2-4, with 10 bases aligning to TRBD2. In germline, CDR1 is LGHNA, CDR2 YNFKEQ. This CDR3 comprises 17 residues. Trimming took 1 base from V and 3 from J; bases not matched to a gene: 6. As DNA, the CDR3 is TGTGCCAGCAGCCAAGGGCTAGCGGGAGATGGCAAAAACATTCAGTACTTC. Its translation is CASSQGLAGDGKNIQYF.

This clonotype was seen a handful of times. The chain uses TRBV5-1 and TRBJ2-7; 7 nucleotides match TRBD2. The CDR3 has 17 amino acids. The germline gives CDR1 SGHRS, CDR2 YFSETQ. After removal of 2 bases from V and 1 base from J, the junction contained 12 bases not matched to a gene. In nucleotides, the CDR3 is TGCGCCAGCAGCTTAGGCGGCGGGAGCTCCGGGTCCTACGAGCAGTACTTC. This encodes CASSLGGGSSGSYEQYF.

This clonotype appeared a few times. The chain links TRBV12-3 or TRBV12-4 to TRBJ1-1; tentative D call: TRBD1 (5 bases). V shed 4 bases and J shed 1 base, with 13 bases lying between them. The CDR3 loop spans 15 amino acids. The CDR3 DNA is TGTGCCAGCAGTTCCCCCTTTAGGGGGAACACTGAAGCTTTCTTT. Translation: CASSSPFRGNTEAFF.

The genes are TRBV27 and TRBJ2-7; D is perhaps TRBD1 (5 bases). Trimming left V 2 bases short and J 7 bases short, with 18 bases between. Germline assignment: CDR1 MNHEY and CDR2 SMNVEV (reference sequence). The CDR3 loop spans 15 amino acids. Written as DNA, the CDR3 is TGTGCCAGCAGTTTAGGGGCTCGACAGTTCCTGGAGCAGTACTTC. It codes for CASSLGARQFLEQYF.

The chain is built from TRBV12-3 or TRBV12-4 and TRBJ2-2, with 9 positions matching TRBD2. V was clipped by 6 bases and J by 6 bases; unmatched bases: 2. The CDR3 spans 13 residues. The CDR3 here is CASRPSGAGELFF. The CDR3 DNA reads TGTGCCAGCAGACCTAGCGGGGCCGGGGAGCTGTTTTTT.

This sequence joins TRBV5-1 and TRBJ2-1; tentatively, D is TRBD2 (7 bases). The germline CDR1 and CDR2 sequences are SGHRS and YFSETQ. With 7 bases removed from V and 7 bases from J, the gap between germline ends came to 18 bases. This CDR3 is built from 14 residues. The CDR3 reads CASSEGGGRNEQFF. The CDR3 nucleotides are TGCGCCAGCTCAGAAGGGGGAGGGCGGAATGAGCAGTTCTTC. The whole variable domain, remainder taken from reference TRBV5-1 and TRBJ2-1, is KAGVTQTPRYLIKTRGQQVTLSCSPISGHRSVSWYQQTPGQGLQFLFEYFSETQRNKGNFPGRFSGRQFSNSRSEMNVSTLELGDSALYLCASSEGGGRNEQFFGPGTRLTVL.

This clonotype was found a few times. CDR3 coding DNA: TGCAGTGCTAGTAAGGGGAACTATGGCTACACCTTC. Its protein is CSASKGNYGYTF. This chain joins TRBV20-1 and TRBJ1-2; D perhaps matches TRBD1 (5 bases). The ends were cut back, 3 bases at V and 2 bases at J, with 7 bases in the middle. The germline V gene has CDR1 DFQATT and CDR2 SNEGSKA (reference sequence). CDR3 length: 12 residues.

The CDR3 loop is CASRILAGAPYEQYF. The CDR3 coding sequence is TGCGCCAGCAGGATCCTAGCGGGAGCGCCCTACGAGCAGTACTTC. This chain joins TRBV5-1 and TRBJ2-7; 10 bases match TRBD2. J lost 2 bases, V lost 5 bases, and 7 bases had no gene match. This CDR3 has 15 amino acids. Germline V gene sequence: CDR1 SGHRS, CDR2 YFSETQ.

This clonotype is a singleton in its sample. This chain joins TRBV5-1 and TRBJ2-5; weak D call: TRBD2 (6 bases). Per the germline V gene, CDR1 is SGHRS and CDR2 is YFSETQ. Trimming cost V 3 bases and J 3 bases, with 12 bases left between them. The CDR3 is made up of 14 amino acids. Here the CDR3 reads CASSWRGPEETQYF. The CDR3 region has the DNA TGCGCCAGCAGCTGGCGGGGACCGGAAGAGACCCAGTACTTC.